This T cell receptor beta chain was found in a study of T cells in Graves' hyperthyroidism and ophthalmopathy. Pregnant or lactating patients were excluded, as were those with uncontrolled infection or other autoimmune disease. General observations from the study: Ophthalmopathy was identified by the model a median 6.5 months ahead of onset.

Authors of the study amplified TCR beta CDR3 regions from RNA transcripts. The HTBI primer set served for first-round RT-PCR of the TCR CDR3. Via MiXCR, TCRdb re-called the multiplex PCR reads, giving one row per CDR3 protein. This sample has about 690,000 distinct CDR3 sequences; roughly 17% occur once, and the top ten carry around 15%. In this sample, this clonotype turned up many times. The antigen remains undetermined. The sequenced material came from blood. This receptor was identified in a man aged 50 to 59 with Graves' hyperthyroidism.

CDR3 sequence: CASSPQGARYGYTF. The CDR3 DNA reads TGTGCCAGCAGTCCACAGGGGGCTCGGTATGGCTACACCTTC. V and J are TRBV2 and TRBJ1-2; 9 bases align to TRBD1. This CDR3 has 14 amino acids. V was pared by 5 bases and J by 5 bases, with 6 bases of the junction left unmatched. Germline lookup yields CDR1 SNHLY and CDR2 FYNNEI. The whole variable domain, remainder taken from reference TRBV2 and TRBJ1-2, is EPEVTQTPSHQVTQMGQEVILRCVPISNHLYFYWYRQILGQKVEFLVSFYNNEISEKSEIFDDQFSVERPDGSNFTLKIRSTKLEDSAMYFCASSPQGARYGYTFGSGTRLTVV.